The sequence of this T cell receptor beta chain was determined in a study of blood T cell repertoires in COVID-19. Study background: The United States, Italy and Spain supplied acute and convalescent COVID-19 samples.

Study members were between roughly 18 and 90 years old and lived in 25 or so US regions. Symptom resolution, clearance, or two negative PCRs marked the recovered donors of Cohort 3. The germline V gene encodes CDR1 MNHEY and CDR2 SVGAGI. V was pared by 8 bases and J by 7 bases, with 2 bases of the junction left unmatched. The CDR3 has 11 residues. Per the authors' pipeline: The assay estimated nucleated cells by amplifying reference gene primers. Method: immunoSEQ multiplex PCR; TCRdb's copy keeps in-frame clones and lacks some. V and J calls and clone size follow that table, whereas D and trimming were derived from the DNA. This sample has more than 110,000 clones, with 75% to 80% found just once.

The TCR originated in a woman aged 45-65 years who had recovered from COVID-19. The rearrangement joins TRBV6-5 to TRBJ1-2; 9 bases align to TRBD1. The sample consisted of PBMCs or T cells enriched from blood (not recorded which). The CDR3 region is CASGTGLGYTF. The CDR3 region has the DNA TGTGCCAGCGGGACAGGGCTTGGCTACACCTTC.